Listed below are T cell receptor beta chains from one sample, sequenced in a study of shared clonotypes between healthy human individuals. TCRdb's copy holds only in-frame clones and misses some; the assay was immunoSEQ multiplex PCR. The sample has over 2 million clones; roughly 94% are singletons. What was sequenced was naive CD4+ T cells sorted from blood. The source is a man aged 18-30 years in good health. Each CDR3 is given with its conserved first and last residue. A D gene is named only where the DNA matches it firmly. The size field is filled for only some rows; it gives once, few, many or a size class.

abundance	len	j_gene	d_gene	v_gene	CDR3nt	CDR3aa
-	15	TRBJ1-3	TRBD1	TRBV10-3	TGTGCCATCAGTGAGAGGACAGGGACTGGAAACACCATATATTTT	CAISERTGTGNTIYF
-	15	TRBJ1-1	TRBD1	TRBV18	TGTGCCAGCTCACCCACTTCGCAGGGGGTCACTGAAGCTTTCTTT	CASSPTSQGVTEAFF
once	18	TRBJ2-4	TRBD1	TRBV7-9	TGTGCCAGCAGCTTAAGTCGGGACAGGGGGAGCAGCAAAAACATTCAGTACTTC	CASSLSRDRGSSKNIQYF
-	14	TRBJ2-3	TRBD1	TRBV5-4	TGTGCCAGCAGCACCGGGACAGCCCGGGATACGCAGTATTTT	CASSTGTARDTQYF
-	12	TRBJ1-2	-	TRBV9	TGTGCCAGCAGCACAGACAGTTATGGCTACACCTTC	CASSTDSYGYTF
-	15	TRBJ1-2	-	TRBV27	TGTGCCAGCAGTTTTCGTCGGGAAGCGAACTATGGCTACACCTTC	CASSFRREANYGYTF
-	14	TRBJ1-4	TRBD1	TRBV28	TGTGCCAGCACCTTGACAGGGTTGAATGAAAAACTGTTTTTT	CASTLTGLNEKLFF
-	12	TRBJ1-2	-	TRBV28	TGTGCCGTAGGAAGGGAACCTCCTGGCTACACCTTC	CAVGREPPGYTF
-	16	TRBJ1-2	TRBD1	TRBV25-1	TGTGCCAGCAGTCTCACAACGCCGGGACAGAACTATGGCTACACCTTC	CASSLTTPGQNYGYTF
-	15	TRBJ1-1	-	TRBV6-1	TGTGCCAGCAGCGACTTGGGGGCGATGAACACTGAAGCTTTCTTT	CASSDLGAMNTEAFF
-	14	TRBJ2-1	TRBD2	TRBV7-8	TGTGCCAGCGGACTCGGACTAGCGGGAACTGAGCAGTTCTTC	CASGLGLAGTEQFF
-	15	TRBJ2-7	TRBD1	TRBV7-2	TGTGCCAGCAGCTCCCAGACAGGGAGCTCCTACGAGCAGTACTTC	CASSSQTGSSYEQYF
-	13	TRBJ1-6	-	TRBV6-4	TGTGCCAGCAGTGACTCCGACTTTTCACCCCTCCACTTT	CASSDSDFSPLHF
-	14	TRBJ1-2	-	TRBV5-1	TGCGCCAGCAGCGCCAACACAGATATCTATGGCTACACCTTC	CASSANTDIYGYTF
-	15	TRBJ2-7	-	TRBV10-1	TGCGCCAGCAGTGGTTATACGGACCGGGCCTACGAGCAGTACTTC	CASSGYTDRAYEQYF
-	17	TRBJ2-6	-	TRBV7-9	TGTGCCAGCAGCCGCTCGCAGGGAGGTACTGGGGCCAACGTCCTGACTTTC	CASSRSQGGTGANVLTF
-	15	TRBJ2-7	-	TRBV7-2	TGTGCCAGCAGCACCAGAGACAGGTTAGCCTACGAGCAGTACTTC	CASSTRDRLAYEQYF
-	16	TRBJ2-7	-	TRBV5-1	TGCGCCAGCAGCTTGGTGGGGCCCACTGGCGTCTACGAGCAGTACTTC	CASSLVGPTGVYEQYF
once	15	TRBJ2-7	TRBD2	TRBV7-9	TGTGCCAGCAGCTTAGAGACGGGAGGGAGCTACGAGCAGTACTTC	CASSLETGGSYEQYF
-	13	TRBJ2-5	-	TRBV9	TGTGCCAGCAGCGTGGGGGATCGGAAGACCCAGTACTTC	CASSVGDRKTQYF
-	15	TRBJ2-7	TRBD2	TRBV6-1	TGTGCCAGCAGTGAGCGAGCGGGGGGCGTCTACGAGCAGTACTTC	CASSERAGGVYEQYF
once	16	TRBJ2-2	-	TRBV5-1	TGCGCCAGCAGTATTGGCCGCAGTTCTAACACCGGGGAGCTGTTTTTT	CASSIGRSSNTGELFF
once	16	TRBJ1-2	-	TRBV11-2	TGTGCCAGCAGCTCCTCTTCGGCAGAGTTGAGCTATGGCTACACCTTC	CASSSSSAELSYGYTF
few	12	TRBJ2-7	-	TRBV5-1	TGCGCCAGCAGCCGCGACAGCTACGAGCAGTACTTC	CASSRDSYEQYF
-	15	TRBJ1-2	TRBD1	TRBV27	TGTGCCAGCAGTTTCTTGGACAGGAGTACCTATGGCTACACCTTC	CASSFLDRSTYGYTF